This T cell receptor (beta chain) was sequenced during a study of T-cell reconstitution after alpha-beta-depleted transplantation in children. This clonotype was observed many times. V was clipped by 5 bases and J by 7 bases, with 14 bases between them. The length of the CDR3 is 13 residues. Germline CDR1 and CDR2: MNHNS and SASEGT. Unique molecular identifiers were used to barcode this TCRbeta library. MiXCR, run by TCRdb on the PCR reads, gives a single entry per CDR3 protein. The sample has a few hundred thousand distinct CDR3 sequences, around 21% seen once. The sequence derives from a human donor who donated a stem cell graft to a child with acute myeloid leukemia. The material sequenced was PBMCs from the stem cell graft donor, taken from the stem cell graft. This chain joins TRBV6-1 and TRBJ1-2, with a weak D call TRBD1 (6 bases). Here the CDR3 reads CASSRGTRGGYTF. CDR3 nucleotide sequence: TGTGCCAGCAGTCGAGGGACAAGGGGTGGCTACACCTTC.